The 5 T cell receptor beta chains reported below all come from one sample, sequenced in a study of tumor and adjacent non-tumor tissue in lung cancer. TCRbeta libraries were built with three rounds of nested PCR, modified from ARM-PCR. TCRdb re-called the multiplex PCR reads through MiXCR, storing one row per CDR3 protein. The sample shows roughly 120,000 distinct CDR3 sequences, more than 70% of them seen only once. No cell sorting was done before RNA was extracted from the tissue. Material: lung tumor tissue. The receptors originated from a woman aged 60-75 years with non-small cell lung cancer.

Regarding this clonotype: A read error may produce the germline difference seen at one junction end. The rearrangement joins TRBV11-2 to TRBJ1-2; 7 nucleotides align to TRBD1. Germline CDR1 and CDR2: SGHAT and FQNNGV. This CDR3 spans 13 amino acids. CDR3 residues: CANSTTGVSGYTF. In DNA, the CDR3 is TGTGCCAACAGCACTACAGGGGTATCTGGCTACACCTTC.

Of note for this clonotype: An end of the junction does not agree with germline; a read error may underlie this. The chain recombines TRBV20-1 with TRBJ2-1; D is possibly TRBD1 or TRBD2 (5 bases each). Germline CDR1 reads DFQATT; CDR2 reads SNEGSKA (reference sequence). The CDR3 totals 12 residues. CDR3 coding DNA: TGCGGTGCTTACGGGACGCACAATGAGCAGTTGTTC. It codes for CGAYGTHNEQLF.

For this clonotype: One junction end does not reproduce the germline sequence, and a read error may be involved. The V call is TRBV6-5, the J call TRBJ2-7, with D tentatively TRBD1 (6 bases). CDR3 size: 17 residues. In germline, CDR1 is MNHEY, CDR2 SVGAGI. The CDR3 loop is CASSPLGFRTDGDEQYF. The CDR3 nucleotides are TGTGCTAGCAGCCCCCTCGGATTTAGGACAGACGGCGACGAGCAGTACTTC.

There are many counts of this clonotype. The chain joins TRBV28 to TRBJ1-5, with D tentatively TRBD1 (5 bases). Per the germline V gene, CDR1 is MDHEN and CDR2 is SYDVKM. V was trimmed by 7 bases and J by 4 bases, leaving 11 bases between them. The CDR3 loop spans 13 amino acids. The CDR3 sequence is CASIGGKNQPQHF. In DNA form, the CDR3 reads TGTGCCAGCATCGGGGGTAAGAATCAGCCCCAGCATTTT.

This clonotype was detected a few times. At one end, the junction sequence differs from germline, possibly due to a read error. This rearrangement joins TRBV29-1 to TRBJ2-1, with D uncertain. The CDR3 runs 9 residues. Germline V lookup: CDR1 SQVTM, CDR2 ANQGSEA. The CDR3 DNA reads as TGCAGTATTGGGAATGAGCAGCTCTTC. It is translated as CSIGNEQLF.